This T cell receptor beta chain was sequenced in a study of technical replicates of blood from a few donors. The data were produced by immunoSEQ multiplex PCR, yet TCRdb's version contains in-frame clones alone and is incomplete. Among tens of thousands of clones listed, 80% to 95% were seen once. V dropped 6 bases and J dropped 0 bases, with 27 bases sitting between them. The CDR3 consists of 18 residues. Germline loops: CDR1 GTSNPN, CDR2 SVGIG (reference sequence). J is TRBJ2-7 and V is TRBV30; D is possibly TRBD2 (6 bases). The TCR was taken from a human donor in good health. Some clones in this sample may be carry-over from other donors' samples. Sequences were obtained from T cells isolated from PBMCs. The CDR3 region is CACLVGGIADLNSYEQYF. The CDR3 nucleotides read TGTGCCTGTTTAGTCGGCGGAATAGCGGATCTCAACTCCTACGAGCAGTACTTC. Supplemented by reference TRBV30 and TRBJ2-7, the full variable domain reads SQTIHQWPATLVQPVGSPLSLECTVEGTSNPNLYWYRQAAGRGLQLLFYSVGIGQISSEVPQNLSASRPQDRQFILSSKKLLLSDSGFYLCACLVGGIADLNSYEQYFGPGTRLTVT.